Listed here are 2 T cell receptor beta chains from one sample, sequenced in a study of blood T cells in healthy people across ages. Through a sample-barcoded 5' primer and a J-beta primer mix, a second PCR was run for roughly 6 to 12 cycles. TCRdb fed the 5' RACE reads into MiXCR, producing one record per CDR3 protein. The data contain approximately 800,000 distinct CDR3 sequences, 50% to 65% of them singletons. The sample consisted of blood. These TCRs come from a man older than 75 in good health.

V is TRBV21-1 and J is TRBJ2-1. TRBV21-1 is labeled a pseudogene. The CDR3 covers 13 residues. CDR3 region: CASSKGGFNEQFF. CDR3 DNA sequence: TGTGCCAGCAGCAAAGGTGGCTTCAATGAGCAGTTCTTC.

Worth noting for this clonotype: A much larger clone differs by one base, so this may be a read error. This sequence joins TRBV4-2 and TRBJ2-3, with 9 bases fitting TRBD2. This CDR3 has 17 amino acids. V was clipped by 7 bases and J by 6 bases; unmatched bases: 17. Germline assignment: CDR1 LGHNA and CDR2 YNFKEQ. The DNA for the CDR3 is TGTGCCAGCAACCAGGATTTGGCGGGAGGGCCGACGGATACGCAGTATTTT. Amino acids: CASNQDLAGGPTDTQYF.